The 21 T cell receptor beta chains presented below share a single source sample, sequenced in a study of neurological immune-mediated disorders. TCRdb processed the 5' RACE reads anew with MiXCR; each CDR3 protein has one entry. In the table there are tens of thousands of distinct CDR3 sequences, about 9.3% of which are singletons. The sample taken for sequencing was PBMCs. The receptors derive from a man in his forties or fifties in good health.

There are many counts of this clonotype. J is TRBJ1-3 and V is TRBV20-1; 8 nucleotides match TRBD1. This CDR3 region has 15 residues. CDR1 is DFQATT, CDR2 SNEGSKA, per germline (reference sequence). V trimming: 4 bases; J trimming: 4 bases; junction bases outside the gene matches: 9. This chain's CDR3 is CSAIYPTGEGNTIYF. In nucleotides, the CDR3 is TGCAGTGCTATCTACCCGACAGGGGAGGGAAACACCATATATTTT.

This clonotype was counted many times. This rearrangement joins TRBV20-1 to TRBJ1-2; D is perhaps TRBD1 (5 bases). In germline, CDR1 is DFQATT, CDR2 SNEGSKA (reference sequence). CDR3 length: 13 residues. Trimming took off 6 bases at V and 4 bases at J, with 15 bases between the two ends. In nucleotides, the CDR3 is TGCAGTGCGGCCCTCGGGACGACCTATGGCTACACCTTC. Translating it yields CSAALGTTYGYTF.

The sample holds many counts of this clonotype. V and J are TRBV29-1 and TRBJ2-3; 8 bases line up with TRBD2. The length of the CDR3 is 15 residues. Germline CDR1 and CDR2: SQVTM and ANQGSEA. V lost 5 bases and J lost 0; bases outside the gene matches: 7. The CDR3 here is CSVCSGATSTDTQYF. DNA of the CDR3: TGCAGCGTTTGTAGCGGGGCAACAAGCACAGATACGCAGTATTTT.

This chain uses TRBV20-1 with TRBJ2-5; 8 nucleotides align to TRBD2. Per the germline V gene, CDR1 is DFQATT and CDR2 is SNEGSKA (reference sequence). V lost 4 bases, J lost 10 bases, and 5 bases stayed unmatched. The CDR3 totals 11 residues. CDR3 sequence (DNA): TGCAGTGCTACCCCCGGGACTAGCCAGTACTTC. It codes for CSATPGTSQYF.

This clonotype was detected many times. V and J are TRBV7-2 and TRBJ1-5; D perhaps matches TRBD1 (5 bases). Deletions cut 1 base from V and 0 bases from J, with 25 bases between. The germline gives CDR1 SGHTA, CDR2 FQGNSA. The CDR3 loop spans 21 amino acids. The DNA for the CDR3 is TGTGCCAGCAGCTTAGTTTATAGAAGTCGGGGGGTTTCGTCTAGCAATCAGCCCCAGCATTTT. As protein: CASSLVYRSRGVSSSNQPQHF.

This clonotype occurred many times. This chain connects TRBV28 to TRBJ2-1; 9 nucleotides align to TRBD1. The CDR3 is made up of 16 amino acids. J gave up 5 bases and V 2 bases, and 7 bases lay outside the gene matches. Germline V gene data show CDR1 as MDHEN and CDR2 as SYDVKM. The CDR3 bases are TGTGCCAGCAGTTTACCGGGACAGGGTAAGGACAATGAGCAGTTCTTC. Its protein product is CASSLPGQGKDNEQFF. Combining the CDR3 with reference TRBV28 and TRBJ2-1 gives the whole variable domain DVKVTQSSRYLVKRTGEKVFLECVQDMDHENMFWYRQDPGLGLRLIYFSYDVKMKEKGDIPEGYSVSREKKERFSLILESASTNQTSMYLCASSLPGQGKDNEQFFGPGTRLTVL.

Many counts were recorded for this clonotype. The J gene is TRBJ2-3, the V gene TRBV7-9, with D unclear. CDR3 length: 14 amino acids. The germline gives CDR1 SEHNR, CDR2 FQNEAQ (reference sequence). The V and J ends lost 2 bases and 6 bases respectively, with 12 bases between them. CDR3 nucleotides: TGTGCCAGCAGCTTACCGCGGTCCCCGGATACGCAGTATTTT. As protein: CASSLPRSPDTQYF.

There are many counts of this clonotype. The V and J genes are TRBV5-1 and TRBJ1-1; D is perhaps TRBD1 (6 bases). The V and J ends lost 0 bases and 10 bases respectively, with 22 bases between them. This CDR3 is 16 amino acids long. Germline CDR1 reads SGHRS; CDR2 reads YFSETQ. This CDR3 is CASSLVTGGAHSGAFF. As DNA, the CDR3 is TGCGCCAGCAGCTTGGTTACGGGGGGGGCGCATTCTGGAGCTTTCTTT.

CDR3 sequence (DNA): TGTGCCAGTAGTTGGTCCGTCCGGAACAATGAGCAGTTCTTC. Translation: CASSWSVRNNEQFF. The chain links TRBV19 to TRBJ2-1; D is ambiguous. CDR3 size: 14 residues. Trimming left V 5 bases short and J 5 bases short, with 13 bases between. Germline V gives CDR1 LNHDA, CDR2 SQIVND (reference sequence).

At least ten counts were recorded for this clonotype. The CDR3: CASSKALSRRGNQPQHF. In DNA form, the CDR3 reads TGTGCCAGCAGCAAAGCGCTTTCGAGAAGGGGGAATCAGCCCCAGCATTTT. This chain connects TRBV21-1 to TRBJ1-5; the tabulated D call, TRBD1, remains unverified against the DNA. TRBV21-1 is shown as a pseudogene. The CDR3 loop spans 17 amino acids.

This chain links TRBV7-3 with TRBJ2-2, with 10 bases fitting TRBD1. The J segment lost 5 bases and the V segment lost 1 base, leaving 7 bases of the junction unmatched. The CDR3 extends over 17 amino acids. Germline CDR1 is SGHTA and CDR2 is FQGTGA. CDR3 bases: TGTGCCAGCAGCTTAATGGGGACAGGGGCTGTAACCGGGGAGCTGTTTTTT. Protein sequence: CASSLMGTGAVTGELFF.

This clonotype has ten or more counts. This sequence joins TRBV20-1 and TRBJ2-5, with 15 bases aligning to TRBD2. The V and J ends lost 5 bases and 5 bases, in that order; junction bases with no gene match: 9. This CDR3 is 16 amino acids long. Germline V gene data show CDR1 as DFQATT and CDR2 as SNEGSKA (reference sequence). CDR3 region: CSAYGLAGGPGETQYF. The CDR3 nucleotides are TGCAGTGCTTACGGACTAGCGGGGGGGCCTGGGGAGACCCAGTACTTC.

The sample holds many counts of this clonotype. The V and J genes are TRBV2 and TRBJ2-5; perhaps D is TRBD1 or TRBD2 (5 bases each). The germline CDR1 and CDR2 sequences are SNHLY and FYNNEI. Trimming stripped 11 bases from V and 4 bases from J, with 14 bases between. The CDR3 is made up of 12 amino acids. The CDR3 is CAGGRSGETQYF. CDR3 nucleotides: TGTGCCGGGGGAAGATCCGGAGAGACCCAGTACTTC. The whole variable domain, remainder taken from reference TRBV2 and TRBJ2-5, is EPEVTQTPSHQVTQMGQEVILRCVPISNHLYFYWYRQILGQKVEFLVSFYNNEISEKSEIFDDQFSVERPDGSNFTLKIRSTKLEDSAMYFCAGGRSGETQYFGPGTRLLVL.

This clonotype was recorded at least ten times. J is TRBJ1-5 and V is TRBV18, with a tentative D call TRBD1 (5 bases). The ends were cut back, 1 base at V and 4 bases at J, with 8 bases in the middle. Per the germline V gene, CDR1 is KGHSH and CDR2 is LQKENI. The CDR3 totals 14 residues. The CDR3 DNA follows: TGTGCCAGCTCACCACAGAAGGGGAATCAGCCCCAGCATTTT. Translation: CASSPQKGNQPQHF.

The chain links TRBV19 to TRBJ2-1, with D perhaps matching TRBD1 (5 bases). In germline, CDR1 is LNHDA, CDR2 SQIVND (reference sequence). Trimming stripped 3 bases from V and 6 bases from J, with 9 bases between. The CDR3 runs to 13 residues. CDR3 protein: CASSIQDSNEQFF. The CDR3, as DNA: TGTGCCAGTAGTATTCAAGACAGCAATGAGCAGTTCTTC.

There are many counts of this clonotype. The J gene is TRBJ2-7, the V gene TRBV29-1, with D perhaps matching TRBD2 (6 bases). Germline values: CDR1 SQVTM, CDR2 ANQGSEA. The V end lost 4 bases, the J end lost 2 bases, and 12 bases lay between the germline ends. This CDR3 has 13 residues. The CDR3 sequence: CSVGGTITYEQYF. CDR3 nucleotide sequence: TGCAGCGTTGGCGGGACCATTACCTACGAGCAGTACTTC.

This clonotype was picked up many times. The V gene is TRBV5-5, the J gene TRBJ1-3; TRBD1 agrees at 9 bases. Germline values: CDR1 SGHKS, CDR2 YYEKEE (reference sequence). V gave up 4 bases and J gave up 4 bases; unmatched junction bases: 9. CDR3 length equals 16 residues. Written as DNA, the CDR3 is TGTGCCAGCAGCGGCGAGTGGACAGGGGCAGGAAACACCATATATTTT. Amino acids: CASSGEWTGAGNTIYF.

In this sample, this clonotype turned up many times. This rearrangement joins TRBV5-6 to TRBJ1-2; TRBD1 is a possible D gene (6 bases). The CDR3 consists of 19 residues. V was shortened by 0 bases and J by 0 bases, with 21 bases between the two germline ends. Germline-derived CDR1 and CDR2 are SGHDT and YYEEEE. CDR3 nucleotides: TGTGCCAGCAGCTTGGCCTTCTTGGACAAGGGGGGATCTAACTATGGCTACACCTTC. Translating it yields CASSLAFLDKGGSNYGYTF.

Many counts were recorded for this clonotype. This chain joins TRBV7-3 and TRBJ2-1, with D uncertain. CDR1 is SGHTA and CDR2 is FQGTGA in the germline V gene. V was trimmed by 0 bases and J by 2 bases, leaving 5 bases between them. The CDR3 covers 14 residues. In DNA form, the CDR3 reads TGTGCCAGCAGCTTAACCCCACCCTACAATGAGCAGTTCTTC. It encodes CASSLTPPYNEQFF.

As for this clonotype: Its ends do not fully match the called genes, so a read error is possible. This sequence joins TRBV4-2 and TRBJ2-1; 13 bases fit TRBD2. Germline V gene sequence: CDR1 LGHNA, CDR2 YNFKEQ. The CDR3 runs to 16 residues. In nucleotides, the CDR3 is TGTGCCAGCAGCCAGGGACTAGCGGGGTCCTCCAATGAGCACTTCTTC. This sequence encodes CASSQGLAGSSNEHFF.

This clonotype was observed many times. The rearrangement uses TRBV9 and TRBJ2-3, with a tentative D call TRBD1 (6 bases). CDR3 size: 14 residues. The germline gives CDR1 SGDLS, CDR2 YYNGEE. Trimming removed 3 bases from V and 4 bases from J, with 12 bases in between. The CDR3 reads CASSDRVLPDTQYF. The DNA for the CDR3 is TGTGCCAGCAGCGACAGGGTACTCCCAGATACGCAGTATTTT.